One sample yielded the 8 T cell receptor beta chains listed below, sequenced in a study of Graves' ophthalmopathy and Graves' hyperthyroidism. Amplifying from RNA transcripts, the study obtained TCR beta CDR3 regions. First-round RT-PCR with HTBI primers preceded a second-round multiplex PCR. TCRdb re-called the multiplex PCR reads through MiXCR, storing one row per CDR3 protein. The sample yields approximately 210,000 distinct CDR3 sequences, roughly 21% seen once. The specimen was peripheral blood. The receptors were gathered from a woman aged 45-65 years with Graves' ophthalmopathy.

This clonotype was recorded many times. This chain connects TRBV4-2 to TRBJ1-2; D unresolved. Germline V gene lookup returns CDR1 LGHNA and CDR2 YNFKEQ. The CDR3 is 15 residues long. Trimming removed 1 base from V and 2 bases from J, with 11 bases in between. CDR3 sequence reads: CASSQGGPTNYGYTF. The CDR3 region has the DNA TGTGCCAGCAGCCAAGGCGGGCCAACCAACTATGGCTACACCTTC.

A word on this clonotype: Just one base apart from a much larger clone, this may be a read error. The CDR3 reads CSSSLGHSGGTQYF. Written as DNA, the CDR3 is TGTTCCAGCAGTCTGGGACATTCGGGAGGGACCCAGTACTTC. The chain couples TRBV6-2 or TRBV6-3 to TRBJ2-5; tentative D call: TRBD2 (7 bases). Germline loops: CDR1 MNHEY, CDR2 SVGEGT. The CDR3 contains 14 residues.

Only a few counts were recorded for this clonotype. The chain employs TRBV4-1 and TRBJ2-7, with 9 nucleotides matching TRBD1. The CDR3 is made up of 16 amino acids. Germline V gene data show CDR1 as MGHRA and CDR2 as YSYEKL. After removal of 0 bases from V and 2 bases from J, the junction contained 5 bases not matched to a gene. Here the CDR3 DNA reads TGCGCCAGCAGCCAAGATGGGGGACAGGGAGCCTACGAGCAGTACTTC. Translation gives CASSQDGGQGAYEQYF.

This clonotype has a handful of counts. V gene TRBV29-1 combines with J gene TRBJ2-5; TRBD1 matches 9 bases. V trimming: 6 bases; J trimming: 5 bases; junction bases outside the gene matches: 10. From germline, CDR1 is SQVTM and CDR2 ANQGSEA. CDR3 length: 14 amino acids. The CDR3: CSVGTGTGRETQYF. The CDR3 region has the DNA TGCAGCGTCGGGACAGGGACCGGGAGGGAGACCCAGTACTTC. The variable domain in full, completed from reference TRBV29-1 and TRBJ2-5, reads SAVISQKPSRDICQRGTSLTIQCQVDSQVTMMFWYRQQPGQSLTLIATANQGSEATYESGFVIDKFPISRPNLTFSTLTVSNMSPEDSSIYLCSVGTGTGRETQYFGPGTRLLVL.

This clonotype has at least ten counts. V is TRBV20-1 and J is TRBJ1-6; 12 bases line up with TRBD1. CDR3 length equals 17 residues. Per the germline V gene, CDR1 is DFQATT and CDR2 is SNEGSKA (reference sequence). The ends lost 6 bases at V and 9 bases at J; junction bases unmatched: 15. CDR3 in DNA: TGCAGTGCCATGGGACAGGGGGCGAATTTTGGTGGTTCACCCCTCCACTTT. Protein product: CSAMGQGANFGGSPLHF.

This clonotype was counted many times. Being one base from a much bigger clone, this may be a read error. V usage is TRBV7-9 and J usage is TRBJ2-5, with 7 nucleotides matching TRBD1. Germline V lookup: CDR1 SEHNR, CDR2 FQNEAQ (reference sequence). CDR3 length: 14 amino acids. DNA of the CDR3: TGTGTCAGCAGCTCGAACAGGGGCAAAGAGACCCAGTACTTC. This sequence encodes CVSSSNRGKETQYF. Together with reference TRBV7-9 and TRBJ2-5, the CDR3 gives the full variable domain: DTGVSQNPRHKITKRGQNVTFRCDPISEHNRLYWYRQTLGQGPEFLTYFQNEAQLEKSRLLSDRFSAERPKGSFSTLEIQRTEQGDSAMYLCVSSSNRGKETQYFGPGTRLLVL.

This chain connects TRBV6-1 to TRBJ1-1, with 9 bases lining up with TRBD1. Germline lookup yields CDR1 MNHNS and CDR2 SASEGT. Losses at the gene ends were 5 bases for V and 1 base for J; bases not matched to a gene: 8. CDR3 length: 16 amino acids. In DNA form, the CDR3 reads TGTGCCAGCAGTCTCAGACAGGGGGTAACGAACACTGAAGCTTTCTTT. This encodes CASSLRQGVTNTEAFF.

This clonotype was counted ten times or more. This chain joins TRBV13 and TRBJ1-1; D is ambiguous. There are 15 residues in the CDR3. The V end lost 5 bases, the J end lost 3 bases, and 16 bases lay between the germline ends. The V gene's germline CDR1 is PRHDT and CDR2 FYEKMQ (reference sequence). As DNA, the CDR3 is TGTGCCAGCAGCACCCCGGTGTCAGGTGACACTGAAGCTTTCTTT. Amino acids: CASSTPVSGDTEAFF.